This TCR beta chain was recovered during a study of CD8 T cell repertoires and HIV-1 epitope variants. For the study at large: Controls were a CMV, EBV and flu peptide pool, Ebola AY9 negative control, and no-peptide well. Autologous T cell-negative cells served as antigen-presenting cells in equal numbers. General study points: Roughly nine TCR beta clonotypes were antigen-specific, six apparently recognizing autologous or escape variants.

The repertoire was sequenced with immunoSEQ multiplex PCR; TCRdb's copy has only in-frame clones and lacks some. Here the sample spans 5,000 to 7,500 clones, around 64% being singletons. This CDR3 is 15 amino acids long. Trimming took off 4 bases at V and 1 base at J, with 14 bases between the two ends. Germline values: CDR1 SGHRS, CDR2 YFSETQ. As to this clone: Its antigen remains unidentified.

The origin of this receptor is a male donor with HIV. Sequencing was carried out using cultured CD8+ T cells derived from PBMCs. The V gene is TRBV5-1, the J gene TRBJ1-1; possibly TRBD1 for D (6 bases). The CDR3 here is CASSLKQQGNTEAFF. The DNA of the CDR3 is TGCGCCAGCAGCCTAAAACAACAGGGGAACACTGAAGCTTTCTTT.